The 32 T cell receptor beta chains given below trace back to one sample, sequenced in a study of T cells in Graves' hyperthyroidism and ophthalmopathy. RNA transcripts provided the source from which TCR beta CDR3 regions were amplified. RT-PCR in the first round (using the HTBI primer set) targeted the TCR CDR3. MiXCR was run by TCRdb on the multiplex PCR reads, yielding one entry per CDR3 protein. The table shows about 500,000 distinct CDR3 sequences, with roughly a sixth occurring only once. Source material: blood. These TCRs come from a woman aged 25-40 years with Graves' ophthalmopathy.

This clonotype appeared once. With a much larger clone just one base away, this may be a read error. The chain couples TRBV28 to TRBJ2-2, with 8 bases that match TRBD2. The germline V gene has CDR1 MDHEN and CDR2 SYDVKM. The CDR3 runs to 15 residues. V lost 6 bases, J lost 7 bases, and 10 bases stayed unmatched. The CDR3 here is CASSLGHSGNGELFF. The CDR3 nucleotides read TGTGCCAGCAGCTTAGGCCATAGCGGGAACGGGGAGCTGTTTTTT.

This clonotype occurred a few times. The chain joins TRBV6-1 to TRBJ2-6, with D possibly TRBD2 on 6 matching bases. Germline V lookup: CDR1 MNHNS, CDR2 SASEGT. Trimming left V 11 bases short and J 0 bases short, with 14 bases between. This CDR3 comprises 15 residues. The CDR3 sequence: CASVSGTSGANVLTF. The CDR3 DNA follows: TGTGCCTCAGTTAGCGGAACCTCTGGGGCCAACGTCCTGACTTTC.

This clonotype occurred a few times. The V gene is TRBV6-2 or TRBV6-3, the J gene TRBJ2-2; TRBD1 agrees at 7 bases. Germline values: CDR1 MNHEY, CDR2 SVGEGT. The CDR3 contains 16 residues. V lost 2 bases to trimming and J lost 2 bases; unmatched junction nucleotides: 5. This chain's CDR3 is CASSYPRGGNTGELFF. In DNA form, the CDR3 reads TGTGCCAGCAGTTACCCCCGAGGGGGCAACACCGGGGAGCTGTTTTTT.

Turning to this clonotype: Since a much larger clone is just one base distant, this may be a read error. Here the CDR3 reads CASSPGLAGNQGTQYF. The CDR3 region has the DNA TGCGCCAGCTCTCCGGGACTAGCGGGAAATCAAGGGACCCAGTACTTC. The rearrangement uses TRBV10-1 and TRBJ2-5, with TRBD2 identical over 13 bases. In germline, CDR1 is WNHNN, CDR2 SYGVQD (reference sequence). The length of the CDR3 is 16 residues.

At least ten counts were recorded for this clonotype. This chain uses TRBV4-2 with TRBJ2-1; 7 nucleotides align to TRBD2. In germline, CDR1 is LGHNA, CDR2 YNFKEQ. The CDR3 extends over 18 amino acids. V trimming: 0 bases; J trimming: 4 bases; junction bases outside the gene matches: 12. The CDR3 DNA sequence: TGTGCCAGCAGCCAAGAGACGGTTAGTCCTAGCGGTTACAATGAGCAGTTCTTC. Its translation is CASSQETVSPSGYNEQFF.

To note about this clonotype: With a much larger clone just one base away, this may be a read error. V gene TRBV6-1 combines with J gene TRBJ2-5; a weak D match, TRBD1 (5 bases). V lost 8 bases to trimming and J lost 1 base, with 11 bases between them. CDR3 length: 13 residues. CDR1 and CDR2 from the germline V gene are MNHNS and SASEGT. CDR3 DNA: TGTGCCAGCTACTCAAGGGGCCAAGAGACCCAGTACTTC. Translating gives CASYSRGQETQYF.

This clonotype came up many times. V gene TRBV5-4 combines with J gene TRBJ2-1; 7 bases align to TRBD2. This CDR3 region has 16 residues. Germline lookup yields CDR1 SGHNT and CDR2 YYREEE (reference sequence). V trimming: 0 bases; J trimming: 7 bases; junction bases outside the gene matches: 10. The CDR3 is CASSLGTGLVKNEQFF. The CDR3 DNA reads TGTGCCAGCAGCTTGGGTACAGGACTAGTGAAGAATGAGCAGTTCTTC. The whole variable domain, filled in from reference TRBV5-4 and TRBJ2-1, reads ETGVTQSPTHLIKTRGQQVTLRCSSQSGHNTVSWYQQALGQGPQFIFQYYREEENGRGNFPPRFSGLQFPNYSSELNVNALELDDSALYLCASSLGTGLVKNEQFFGPGTRLTVL.

Only a few counts were recorded for this clonotype. The chain links TRBV6-5 to TRBJ2-2; no firm D call. With 0 bases removed from V and 6 bases from J, the gap between germline ends came to 14 bases. The CDR3 totals 16 residues. Germline-derived CDR1 and CDR2 are MNHEY and SVGAGI. In DNA, the CDR3 is TGTGCCAGCAGTTACTCTACTCTCCAGGTATCCGGGGAGCTGTTTTTT. Translating gives CASSYSTLQVSGELFF.

This clonotype was recorded many times. This chain links TRBV30 with TRBJ1-2; TRBD1 aligns across 11 bases. V dropped 4 bases and J dropped 7; count of bases not matched to a gene: 5. Looked up from germline, CDR1 is GTSNPN and CDR2 is SVGIG (reference sequence). This CDR3 comprises 13 residues. CDR3 bases: TGTGCCTGGAACGAGGGGACAGGGGGTGGCTACACCTTC. It specifies CAWNEGTGGGYTF.

In this sample, this clonotype turned up a few times. The chain combines TRBV6-2 or TRBV6-3 with TRBJ2-5, with D maybe TRBD1 (6 bases). The CDR3 runs to 17 residues. Germline loops: CDR1 MNHEY, CDR2 SVGEGT. V was shortened by 2 bases and J by 5 bases, with 21 bases between the two germline ends. The CDR3 loop reads CASSYPAGQFKRETQYF. The DNA of the CDR3 is TGTGCCAGCAGTTACCCGGCCGGACAGTTCAAGAGGGAGACCCAGTACTTC.

This clonotype has a handful of counts. V usage is TRBV28 and J usage is TRBJ2-7; 9 bases match TRBD1. Germline CDR1 MDHEN, CDR2 SYDVKM. This CDR3 has 14 amino acids. V shed 5 bases and J 4 bases; nucleotides not matched to a gene: 6. CDR3 in amino acids: CASSTPGTGYEQYF. The CDR3 bases are TGTGCCAGCAGTACGCCCGGGACAGGGTACGAGCAGTACTTC. Based on the CDR3 plus reference TRBV28 and TRBJ2-7, the full variable domain is DVKVTQSSRYLVKRTGEKVFLECVQDMDHENMFWYRQDPGLGLRLIYFSYDVKMKEKGDIPEGYSVSREKKERFSLILESASTNQTSMYLCASSTPGTGYEQYFGPGTRLTVT.

This clonotype has more than one count but fewer than ten. The chain carries TRBV7-2 and TRBJ1-1; tentative D call: TRBD1 (5 bases). In germline, CDR1 is SGHTA, CDR2 FQGNSA. V was shortened by 4 bases and J by 4 bases, with 10 bases between the two germline ends. This CDR3 is 13 amino acids long. The chain's CDR3 is CASSSPGGTEAFF. CDR3 DNA: TGTGCCAGCAGCTCCCCGGGGGGCACTGAAGCTTTCTTT.

In this sample, this clonotype turned up many times. The chain carries TRBV20-1 and TRBJ2-2; TRBD2 matches at 7 bases. Trimming cost V 6 bases and J 0 bases; bases outside gene matches: 7. Looked up from germline, CDR1 is DFQATT and CDR2 is SNEGSKA (reference sequence). The CDR3 covers 15 residues. CDR3 DNA sequence: TGCAGTGCCCTCGGGCTAGCGGCGAACACCGGGGAGCTGTTTTTT. It codes for CSALGLAANTGELFF.

The chain carries TRBV14 and TRBJ2-7; a weak D match, TRBD2 (6 bases). There are 19 residues in the CDR3. Looked up from germline, CDR1 is SGHDN and CDR2 is FVKESK. Trimming took off 0 bases at V and 2 bases at J, with 23 bases between the two ends. The CDR3 protein is CASSQESSFSGRSPYEQYF. CDR3 sequence (DNA): TGTGCCAGCAGCCAAGAAAGCTCTTTCAGCGGGCGGAGCCCCTACGAGCAGTACTTC.

There are a few counts of this clonotype. The chain recombines TRBV6-1 with TRBJ1-1, with 10 bases aligning to TRBD1. V lost 6 bases, J lost 4 bases, and 11 bases stayed unmatched. Germline CDR1 and CDR2: MNHNS and SASEGT. The CDR3 is 16 residues long. CDR3 loop: CASRLRPGQGRTEAFF. The CDR3 DNA follows: TGTGCCAGCAGGCTCAGACCGGGACAGGGGCGCACTGAAGCTTTCTTT.

This CDR3 reads CASTNPRWTNEKLFF. CDR3 in DNA: TGTGCCAGTACCAATCCGCGGTGGACTAATGAAAAACTGTTTTTT. The chain carries TRBV19 and TRBJ1-4; D not resolved. This CDR3 region has 15 residues. The V gene lost 7 bases and the J gene lost 2 bases, with 14 bases spanning the gap. CDR1 is LNHDA, CDR2 SQIVND, per germline (reference sequence).

This clonotype appeared many times. The gene calls are TRBV9 and TRBJ2-7; possibly TRBD2 for D (5 bases). Germline CDR1 and CDR2: SGDLS and YYNGEE. Trimming left V 3 bases short and J 6 bases short, with 16 bases between. The CDR3 sequence is 14 residues long. The CDR3 here is CASSARQVGSEQYF. The CDR3 bases are TGTGCCAGCAGCGCCAGGCAGGTAGGGAGCGAGCAGTACTTC.

The chain carries TRBV19 and TRBJ2-1; TRBD2 is a possible D gene (6 bases). The germline gives CDR1 LNHDA, CDR2 SQIVND (reference sequence). The V and J ends lost 2 bases and 0 bases respectively, with 8 bases between them. The CDR3 length is 15 residues. CDR3 sequence: CASSITGSSYNEQFF. In DNA, the CDR3 is TGTGCCAGTAGTATAACCGGGAGCTCCTACAATGAGCAGTTCTTC.

In the case of this clonotype: A read error may produce the germline difference seen at one junction end. CDR3 region: CAISESARATYEQHF. In DNA form, the CDR3 reads TGTGCCATCAGTGAGTCGGCCAGAGCCACCTACGAGCAGCACTTC. This chain links TRBV10-3 with TRBJ2-7; D gene unclear. The CDR3 sequence is 15 residues long. Looked up from germline, CDR1 is ENHRY and CDR2 is SYGVKD.

The table lists this clonotype with a few counts. The rearrangement joins TRBV24-1 to TRBJ1-4; 8 bases are a match to TRBD1. Germline trimming cut 5 bases from V and 7 bases from J; bases unmatched to any gene: 8. Looked up from germline, CDR1 is KGHDR and CDR2 is SFDVKD. This CDR3 has 15 amino acids. CDR3 amino acids: CATSAETGVVEKLFF. CDR3 in DNA: TGTGCCACCAGTGCGGAGACAGGGGTCGTTGAAAAACTGTTTTTT.

The V gene is TRBV6-2 or TRBV6-3, the J gene TRBJ1-5; D remains unclear. The CDR3 runs to 14 residues. V dropped 8 bases and J dropped 3 bases, with 14 bases sitting between them. CDR1 MNHEY and CDR2 SVGEGT come from the germline V gene. This chain's CDR3 is CASGDYGPNQPQHF. CDR3 DNA: TGTGCCAGCGGCGATTACGGGCCCAATCAGCCCCAGCATTTT.

The rearrangement links TRBV7-2 to TRBJ2-2; possible D gene TRBD1, 5 bases. Trimming left V 2 bases short and J 4 bases short, with 11 bases between. This CDR3 comprises 15 residues. Germline V gives CDR1 SGHTA, CDR2 FQGNSA. CDR3 region: CASSLLQVGTGELFF. CDR3 nucleotide sequence: TGTGCCAGCAGCTTATTACAGGTTGGCACCGGGGAGCTGTTTTTT. Combining the CDR3 with reference TRBV7-2 and TRBJ2-2 gives the whole variable domain GAGVSQSPSNKVTEKGKDVELRCDPISGHTALYWYRQSLGQGLEFLIYFQGNSAPDKSGLPSDRFSAERTGGSVSTLTIQRTQQEDSAVYLCASSLLQVGTGELFFGEGSRLTVL.

This clonotype has just a few counts. The gene calls are TRBV2 and TRBJ1-1, with D unclear. V was trimmed by 7 bases and J by 9 bases, leaving 18 bases between them. The germline V gene encodes CDR1 SNHLY and CDR2 FYNNEI. This CDR3 contains 13 residues. CDR3 residues: CASNGQRPRKAFF. The CDR3 DNA is TGTGCCAGCAACGGGCAGCGTCCCAGGAAAGCTTTCTTT.

At least ten counts were recorded for this clonotype. V gene TRBV12-3 or TRBV12-4 combines with J gene TRBJ2-1, with 9 positions matching TRBD2. V was pared by 2 bases and J by 4 bases, with 12 bases of the junction left unmatched. The CDR3 runs to 18 residues. CDR3 in DNA: TGTGCCAGCAGTTTAAGCTTGTGGGCGGGAGGGAAGTACAATGAGCAGTTCTTC. Its protein is CASSLSLWAGGKYNEQFF.

Ten or more counts support this clonotype. V and J are TRBV2 and TRBJ2-3, with D perhaps given as TRBD1 or TRBD2 (5 bases each). The length of the CDR3 is 14 residues. CDR1 and CDR2 (germline): SNHLY, FYNNEI. V was pared by 5 bases and J by 5 bases, with 14 bases between. As DNA, the CDR3 is TGTGCCAGCAGTTCCCGGGGCCGAAAAGATACGCAGTATTTT. As protein: CASSSRGRKDTQYF.

This clonotype has just a few counts. The chain joins TRBV11-2 to TRBJ2-7; D uncertain. Between the trimmed V and J ends, which lost 5 bases and 3 bases, there was a span of 20 bases. The CDR3 loop spans 16 amino acids. CDR1 and CDR2 from the germline V gene are SGHAT and FQNNGV. The CDR3 DNA sequence: TGTGCCAGCAGCCCGACCTTTCTCCGGACCCTCTACGAGCAGTACTTC. This sequence encodes CASSPTFLRTLYEQYF.

CDR3 protein: CASSSSGTDYGYTF. The CDR3, as DNA: TGTGCCAGCAGCAGTTCCGGGACGGACTATGGCTACACCTTC. V gene TRBV5-6 combines with J gene TRBJ1-2; tentative D call: TRBD1 (5 bases). The CDR3 has 14 residues. CDR1 SGHDT and CDR2 YYEEEE come from the germline V gene. The V end was cut by 4 bases, the J end by 3 bases, with 13 bases between.

The gene calls are TRBV7-2 and TRBJ1-5; D uncertain. The germline CDR1 and CDR2 sequences are SGHTA and FQGNSA. The CDR3 runs 13 residues. Trimming took 5 bases from V and 5 from J, leaving 10 bases between them. The CDR3 coding sequence is TGTGCCAGCAGCCCCACGCGATATCAGCCCCAGCATTTT. Its protein is CASSPTRYQPQHF.

The gene calls are TRBV5-1 and TRBJ2-2; D may be TRBD2 (6 bases). The V end was cut by 4 bases, the J end by 0 bases, with 16 bases between. The CDR3 contains 17 residues. CDR1 and CDR2 from the germline V gene are SGHRS and YFSETQ. CDR3 sequence reads: CASSPGLNAANTGELFF. CDR3 bases: TGCGCCAGCAGCCCGGGACTTAATGCCGCGAACACCGGGGAGCTGTTTTTT.

This clonotype was observed many times. The gene calls are TRBV28 and TRBJ2-1; D is ambiguous. Germline values: CDR1 MDHEN, CDR2 SYDVKM. The CDR3 length is 13 residues. V was clipped by 1 base and J by 6 bases, with 7 bases between them. Here the CDR3 DNA reads TGTGCCAGCAGTTTATACGAATCCAATGAGCAGTTCTTC. It translates to CASSLYESNEQFF. The full variable domain, its missing parts supplied by reference TRBV28 and TRBJ2-1, is DVKVTQSSRYLVKRTGEKVFLECVQDMDHENMFWYRQDPGLGLRLIYFSYDVKMKEKGDIPEGYSVSREKKERFSLILESASTNQTSMYLCASSLYESNEQFFGPGTRLTVL.

This clonotype occurred many times. V gene TRBV27 combines with J gene TRBJ2-5; 8 bases agree with TRBD1. Germline lookup yields CDR1 MNHEY and CDR2 SMNVEV (reference sequence). This CDR3 is 13 amino acids long. The J segment lost 5 bases and the V segment lost 3 bases, leaving 2 bases of the junction unmatched. CDR3 bases: TGTGCCAGCAGTTTGACAGGGGTGGAGACCCAGTACTTC. Translation: CASSLTGVETQYF.

There are many counts of this clonotype. The V gene is TRBV12-3 or TRBV12-4, the J gene TRBJ1-1, with D possibly matching TRBD1 (5 bases). This CDR3 contains 18 residues. V lost 2 bases, J lost 4 bases, and 23 bases lay in between. Here the CDR3 reads CASSLSRQGFGFGTEAFF. CDR3 nucleotides: TGTGCCAGCAGTTTAAGCCGCCAGGGTTTCGGGTTTGGCACTGAAGCTTTCTTT.